The clone carrying this T cell receptor beta chain was counted many times. This sample is drawn from a study of spatial heterogeneity in lung cancer. Time point reported: sample taken at primary tumor resection. The cohort: approximately 66 early-stage, untreated non-small cell lung cancer patients. Unique molecular identifiers tagged every individual TCR cDNA molecule. In TCRdb, the 5' RACE reads were re-called with MiXCR into one record per CDR3 protein. The repertoire holds 45,000 to 55,000 distinct CDR3 sequences, with roughly 5.2% as singletons. This CDR3 comprises 12 residues. CDR1 is SNHLY and CDR2 is FYNNEI in the germline V gene. Trimming removed 4 bases at V and 5 bases at J, with 8 bases between.

The clonotype comes from a male donor with early-stage non-small cell lung cancer. The chain couples TRBV2 to TRBJ2-5; D is unclear. The material sequenced was PBMCs, taken at surgery. CDR3 residues: CASSADAETQYF. In DNA, the CDR3 is TGTGCCAGCAGTGCGGACGCGGAGACCCAGTACTTC.